This TCR beta chain stems from a study of blood T cell repertoires in COVID-19. At the level of the study: Samples taken during acute and convalescent COVID-19 were collected in the United States, Italy and Spain.

This clone was counted once. V shed 3 bases and J shed 12 bases, with 30 bases lying between them. The CDR3 contains 18 residues. Germline assignment: CDR1 MDHEN and CDR2 SYDVKM. The method was immunoSEQ multiplex PCR; TCRdb's version includes in-frame clones alone and lacks a portion of them. The sample consists of tens of thousands of clones, roughly 89% of them appearing once. The TCR was taken from a woman between 50 and 59 years old in a cohort sampled during active COVID-19. The specimen sequenced was peripheral blood. The gene calls are TRBV28 and TRBJ2-1; D gene unclear. This chain's CDR3 is CASSFISARLHGVIGQFF. CDR3 DNA: TGTGCCAGCAGTTTCATAAGCGCTAGACTCCACGGTGTAATAGGGCAGTTCTTC.